Below are 14 T cell receptor beta chains sequenced from a single sample in a study of T cells in Graves' hyperthyroidism and ophthalmopathy. The investigators amplified TCR beta CDR3 regions from RNA transcripts. When the TCR CDR3 underwent first-round RT-PCR, the HTBI primer set was used. Using its own MiXCR run on the multiplex PCR reads, TCRdb lists one record per CDR3 protein. The sample lists roughly 570,000 distinct CDR3 sequences; about 43% were seen once. Sequenced sample: peripheral blood or thyroid tissue (not recorded which). The source is a woman under 30 with Graves' hyperthyroidism.

In its sample, this clonotype was seen many times. The chain carries TRBV2 and TRBJ1-1; a possible D gene is TRBD1 (5 bases). Trimming pared 7 bases from V and 3 bases from J, leaving 12 bases between. The CDR3 covers 13 residues. Germline CDR1 is SNHLY and CDR2 is FYNNEI. The chain's CDR3 is CASNRRQDTEAFF. CDR3 nucleotides: TGTGCCAGCAACAGGAGGCAAGACACTGAAGCTTTCTTT.

Points on this clonotype: Since a much larger clone is just one base distant, this may be a read error. This chain uses TRBV27 with TRBJ1-2; D perhaps matches TRBD1 (5 bases). The germline V gene encodes CDR1 MNHEY and CDR2 SMNVEV (reference sequence). CDR3 size: 13 residues. The CDR3: CAGSLRTWRGYTF. The CDR3 region has the DNA TGTGCCGGCAGTTTACGGACATGGCGGGGCTACACCTTC.

This rearrangement joins TRBV2 to TRBJ2-7; tentative D call: TRBD2 (6 bases). The J call is uncertain, as TRBJ2-1 better fits the DNA end. This CDR3 spans 15 amino acids. Germline V lookup: CDR1 SNHLY, CDR2 FYNNEI. The CDR3 DNA reads as TGTGCCAGCAGTGCTGCAGCGGGCTCCTACAATGAGCAGTTCTTC. Translating gives CASSAAAGSYNEQFF.

Comment on this clonotype: Being one base from a much bigger clone, this may be a read error. The genes are TRBV19 and TRBJ1-4, with D maybe TRBD1 (5 bases). Per the germline V gene, CDR1 is LNHDA and CDR2 is SQIVND (reference sequence). Between the trimmed V and J ends, which lost 4 bases and 7 bases, there was a span of 16 bases. This CDR3 comprises 15 residues. CDR3 nucleotide sequence: TGTGCCAGTAGTAAAGACAGTCTGGCTGTTGAAAAACTGTTTTTT. Translated: CASSKDSLAVEKLFF. The full variable domain, rest sourced from reference TRBV19 and TRBJ1-4, is DGGITQSPKYLFRKEGQNVTLSCEQNLNHDAMYWYRQDPGQGLRLIYYSQIVNDFQKGDIAEGYSVSREKKESFPLTVTSAQKNPTAFYLCASSKDSLAVEKLFFGSGTQLSVL.

This clonotype was seen more than once but under ten times. The chain employs TRBV30 and TRBJ2-5, with D perhaps TRBD1 (6 bases). The CDR3 contains 14 residues. V lost 1 base to trimming and J lost 5 bases, with 14 bases between them. In germline, CDR1 is GTSNPN, CDR2 SVGIG (reference sequence). The CDR3 bases are TGTGCCTGGAGTGAGGACAGCCGAGGGGAGACCCAGTACTTC. Its translation: CAWSEDSRGETQYF.

This clonotype was recorded many times. The chain uses TRBV6-1 and TRBJ1-5; D possibly corresponds to TRBD1 (6 bases). Germline V gene sequence: CDR1 MNHNS, CDR2 SASEGT. The CDR3 runs to 18 residues. The V end lost 3 bases, the J end lost 1 base, and 19 bases lay between the germline ends. For the CDR3, the DNA is TGTGCCAGCAGTGAGGTATTTGGGGGCGAAGGGAGCAATCAGCCCCAGCATTTT. It encodes CASSEVFGGEGSNQPQHF.

V usage is TRBV20-1 and J usage is TRBJ2-7; 7 nucleotides match TRBD1. J lost 5 bases, V lost 8 bases, and 6 bases had no gene match. The CDR3 is made up of 11 amino acids. In germline, CDR1 is DFQATT, CDR2 SNEGSKA (reference sequence). CDR3 in DNA: TGCAGTTGGGGACAGTGGAACGAGCAGTACTTC. It translates to CSWGQWNEQYF.

This clonotype was observed at least ten times. The chain employs TRBV5-1 and TRBJ1-2; TRBD1 is a possible D gene (6 bases). CDR1 SGHRS and CDR2 YFSETQ come from the germline V gene. This CDR3 comprises 13 residues. Trimming pared 2 bases from V and 7 bases from J, leaving 12 bases between. In DNA, the CDR3 is TGCGCCAGCAGCTTATCACAGGGAAGTGGCTACACCTTC. It is translated as CASSLSQGSGYTF. Drawing the rest from reference TRBV5-1 and TRBJ1-2, the complete variable domain is KAGVTQTPRYLIKTRGQQVTLSCSPISGHRSVSWYQQTPGQGLQFLFEYFSETQRNKGNFPGRFSGRQFSNSRSEMNVSTLELGDSALYLCASSLSQGSGYTFGSGTRLTVV.

This clonotype turned up a few times. This sequence joins TRBV11-2 and TRBJ2-2, with 9 bases identical to TRBD1. Trimming removed 5 bases from V and 6 bases from J; junction bases left unmatched: 7. Germline V gene lookup returns CDR1 SGHAT and CDR2 FQNNGV. There are 15 residues in the CDR3. The CDR3 DNA reads as TGTGCCAGCAGCGCAAGCGGGACAGGGCCCGGGGAGCTGTTTTTT. This translates into CASSASGTGPGELFF. Supplemented by reference TRBV11-2 and TRBJ2-2, the full variable domain reads EAGVAQSPRYKIIEKRQSVAFWCNPISGHATLYWYQQILGQGPKLLIQFQNNGVVDDSQLPKDRFSAERLKGVDSTLKIQPAKLEDSAVYLCASSASGTGPGELFFGEGSRLTVL.

The J gene is TRBJ1-6, the V gene TRBV6-1; 8 positions agree with TRBD1. The CDR3 is 15 amino acids. Germline CDR1 and CDR2: MNHNS and SASEGT. The V segment lost 5 bases and the J segment 9 bases; nucleotides outside the gene matches: 9. This CDR3 is CASSPTTGASSPLHF. CDR3 nucleotide sequence: TGTGCCAGCAGTCCTACGACAGGGGCGAGTTCACCCCTCCACTTT.

This clonotype has at least ten counts. This sequence joins TRBV7-9 and TRBJ1-1; 8 bases agree with TRBD1. The V gene end was trimmed by 3 bases and the J gene end by 6 bases; junction bases not matched to a gene: 12. Germline loops: CDR1 SEHNR, CDR2 FQNEAQ (reference sequence). This CDR3 comprises 16 residues. The CDR3 bases are TGTGCCAGCAGCTTGGGGACAGGCCTGAGGTTGGCTGAAGCTTTCTTT. Encoded protein: CASSLGTGLRLAEAFF.

The table lists this clonotype with many counts. The rearrangement joins TRBV29-1 to TRBJ2-3; a possible D gene is TRBD2 (6 bases). V lost 3 bases and J lost 4, with 14 bases in between. Germline values: CDR1 SQVTM, CDR2 ANQGSEA. CDR3 length: 14 residues. The CDR3 protein is CSVEGGGQADTQYF. In DNA, the CDR3 is TGCAGCGTTGAGGGGGGTGGTCAAGCAGATACGCAGTATTTT.

The J gene is TRBJ2-7, the V gene TRBV10-3; 11 positions agree with TRBD2. Germline lookup yields CDR1 ENHRY and CDR2 SYGVKD. The CDR3 consists of 18 residues. J gave up 3 bases and V 8 bases, and 18 bases lay outside the gene matches. Written as DNA, the CDR3 is TGTGCCATCCGGGTGCGCAGGTCTATAGGGACTAGCGGCTACGAGCAGTACTTC. This codes for CAIRVRRSIGTSGYEQYF.

V and J are TRBV19 and TRBJ1-3; no definite D call. Germline V CDR1 and CDR2: LNHDA, SQIVND (reference sequence). V was cut by 2 bases and J by 4 bases, with 18 bases left in between. The length of the CDR3 is 17 residues. In DNA, the CDR3 is TGTGCCAGTAGTATATCCGCCTGGACTAGCCTGGGAAACACCATATATTTT. Amino acids: CASSISAWTSLGNTIYF.